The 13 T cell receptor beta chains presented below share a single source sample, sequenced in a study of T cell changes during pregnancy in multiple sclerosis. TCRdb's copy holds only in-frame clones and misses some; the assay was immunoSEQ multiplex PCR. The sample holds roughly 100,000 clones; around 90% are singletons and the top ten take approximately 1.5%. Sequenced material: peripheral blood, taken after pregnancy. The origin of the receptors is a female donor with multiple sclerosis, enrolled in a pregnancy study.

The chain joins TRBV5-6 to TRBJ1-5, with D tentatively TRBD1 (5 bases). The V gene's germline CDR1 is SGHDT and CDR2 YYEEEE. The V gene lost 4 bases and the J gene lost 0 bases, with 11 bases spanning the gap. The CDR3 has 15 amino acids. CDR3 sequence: CASSAGGNSNQPQHF. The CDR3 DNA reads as TGTGCCAGCAGCGCCGGGGGAAATAGCAATCAGCCCCAGCATTTT.

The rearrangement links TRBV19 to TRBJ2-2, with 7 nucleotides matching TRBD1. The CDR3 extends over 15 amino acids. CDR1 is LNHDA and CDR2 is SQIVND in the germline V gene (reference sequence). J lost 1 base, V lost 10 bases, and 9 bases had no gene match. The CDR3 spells CATAGGFRNTGELFF. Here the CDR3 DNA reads TGTGCCACTGCAGGGGGTTTTAGGAACACCGGGGAGCTGTTTTTT.

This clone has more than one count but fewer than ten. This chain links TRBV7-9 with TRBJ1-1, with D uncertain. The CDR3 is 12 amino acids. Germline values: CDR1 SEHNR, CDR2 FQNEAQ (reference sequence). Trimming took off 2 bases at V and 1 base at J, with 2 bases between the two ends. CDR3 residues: CASSLQNTEAFF. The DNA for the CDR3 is TGTGCCAGCAGCTTACAGAACACTGAAGCTTTCTTT.

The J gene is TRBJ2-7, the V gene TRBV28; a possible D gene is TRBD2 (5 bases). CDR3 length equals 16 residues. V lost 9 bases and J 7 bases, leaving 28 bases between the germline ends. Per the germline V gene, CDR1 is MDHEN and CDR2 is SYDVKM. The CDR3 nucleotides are TGTGCCAGTCACTCTCTATCCGGAGGAGCCCTTTTGGAGCAGTACTTC. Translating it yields CASHSLSGGALLEQYF.

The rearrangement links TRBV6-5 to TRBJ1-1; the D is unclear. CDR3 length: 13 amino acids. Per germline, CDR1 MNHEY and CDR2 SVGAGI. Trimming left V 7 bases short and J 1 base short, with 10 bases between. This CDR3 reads CASNPGRNTEAFF. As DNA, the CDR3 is TGTGCCAGCAACCCGGGGAGGAACACTGAAGCTTTCTTT.

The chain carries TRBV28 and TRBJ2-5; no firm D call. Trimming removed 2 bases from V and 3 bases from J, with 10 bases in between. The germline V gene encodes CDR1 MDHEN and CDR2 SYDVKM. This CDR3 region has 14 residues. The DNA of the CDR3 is TGTGCCAGCAGTTTAGGGCAGTTCAAAGAGACCCAGTACTTC. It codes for CASSLGQFKETQYF.

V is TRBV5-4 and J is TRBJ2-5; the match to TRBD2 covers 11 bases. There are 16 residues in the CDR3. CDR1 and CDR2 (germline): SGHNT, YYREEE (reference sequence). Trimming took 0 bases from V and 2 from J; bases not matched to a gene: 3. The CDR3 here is CASSLGLAGIQETQYF. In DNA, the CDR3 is TGTGCCAGCAGCTTGGGACTAGCGGGGATTCAAGAGACCCAGTACTTC.

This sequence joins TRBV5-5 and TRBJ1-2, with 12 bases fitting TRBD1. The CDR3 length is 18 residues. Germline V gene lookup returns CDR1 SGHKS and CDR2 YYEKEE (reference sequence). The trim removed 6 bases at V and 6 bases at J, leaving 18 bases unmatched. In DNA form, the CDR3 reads TGTGCCAGCACATTTGGGACAGGGGGCGGATTTGGGGGGAATGGCTACACCTTC. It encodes CASTFGTGGGFGGNGYTF.

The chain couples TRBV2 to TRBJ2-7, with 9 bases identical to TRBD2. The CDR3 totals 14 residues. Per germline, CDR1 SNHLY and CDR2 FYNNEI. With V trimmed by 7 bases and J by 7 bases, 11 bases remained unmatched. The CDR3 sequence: CASNRLAGFREQYF. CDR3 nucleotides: TGTGCCAGCAATCGGCTAGCGGGATTTCGGGAGCAGTACTTC.

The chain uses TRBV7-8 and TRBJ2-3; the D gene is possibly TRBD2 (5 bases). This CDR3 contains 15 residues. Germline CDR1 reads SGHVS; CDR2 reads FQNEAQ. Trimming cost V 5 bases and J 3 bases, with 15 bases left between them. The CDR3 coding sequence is TGTGCCAGCAGCGGATCGTGGACGGGGACAGATACGCAGTATTTT. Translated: CASSGSWTGTDTQYF.

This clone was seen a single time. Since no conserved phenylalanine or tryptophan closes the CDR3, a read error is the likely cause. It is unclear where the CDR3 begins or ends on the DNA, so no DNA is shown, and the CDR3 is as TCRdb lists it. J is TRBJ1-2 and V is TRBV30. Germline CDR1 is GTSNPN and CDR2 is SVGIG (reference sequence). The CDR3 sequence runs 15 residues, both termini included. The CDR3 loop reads CAWSPTADYRRGQII.

The CDR3 DNA reads as TGTGCCAGTAGCCGGACAGGGGAACACGGGGAGCTGTTTTTT. It translates to CASSRTGEHGELFF. The J gene is TRBJ2-2, the V gene TRBV19; 9 bases align to TRBD1. The junction had 6 bases not matched to a gene; V was cut back by 6 bases and J by 7 bases. In germline, CDR1 is LNHDA, CDR2 SQIVND (reference sequence). CDR3 size: 14 residues.

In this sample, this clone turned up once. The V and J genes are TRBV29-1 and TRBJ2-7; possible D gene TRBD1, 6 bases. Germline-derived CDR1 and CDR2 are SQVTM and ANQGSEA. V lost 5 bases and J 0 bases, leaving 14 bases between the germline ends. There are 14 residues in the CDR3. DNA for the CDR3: TGCAGCGTTTCGGGACACTTGAACTCCTACGAGCAGTACTTC. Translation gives CSVSGHLNSYEQYF.